This entry concerns a single TCR beta chain. Antigen: not known. At one of its ends the junction is not consistent with the germline gene, which may arise from a read error. Unique molecular identifiers were built into the TCRbeta library. One entry per CDR3 protein results from TCRdb running MiXCR on the PCR reads. The sample has 150,000 to 250,000 distinct CDR3 sequences, 6.3% seen once. The CDR3 has 16 residues. This sample was included in a study of T-cell reconstitution after alpha-beta-depleted transplantation in children. General observations from the study: Where alpha-beta T cells came from about two months after transplant was reportedly several hundred expanded graft clones.

This sequence joins TRBV12-3 or TRBV12-4 and TRBJ2-7, with 7 bases fitting TRBD1. The sequences come from PBMCs, collected before TCRalphabeta/CD19-depleted stem cell transplant. This clonotype originated in a girl under three years old with combined immunodeficiency, due to receive a stem cell transplant. In nucleotides, the CDR3 is TGTGCCAGCAGTTTTGGGACAGCCGATACCCCCTACGAGCAGTATTTC. It codes for CASSFGTADTPYEQYF.